A selection of T cell receptor beta chains follows, all from one sample in a study of T cell changes during pregnancy in multiple sclerosis. Using immunoSEQ multiplex PCR, the repertoire was profiled, and TCRdb retains in-frame clones only, with some absent. The sample yields around 61,000 clones, about 93% seen once. Sequenced material: peripheral blood, taken in the third trimester of pregnancy. Receptors originate from a female donor in good health, enrolled as a control in a pregnancy study. CDR3s include the opening cysteine and the closing phenylalanine or tryptophan. The order of the fields is V gene, CDR3 protein.

TRBV25-1	CASTLGAGTGVGKLFF
TRBV12-5	CASGSHPGNTIYF
TRBV19	CASSPGQGHYGYTF
TRBV25-1	CATQRGNTIYF
TRBV9	CASSAIQGATEAFF
TRBV9	CASSAQVGADTQYF
TRBV6-5	CASMGTEREKLFF
TRBV7-8	CASSRLAGGQDTQYF
TRBV27	CASRDSFYEQYF
TRBV11-2	CASSLDPTHQETQYF